This TCR beta chain was identified during a study of blood T cell repertoires in COVID-19. Looking at the study overall: From T cells, B-cell-depleted T cells, or PBMCs came the material, which was cDNA or gDNA.

This clone occurred a few times. Germline lookup yields CDR1 KGHDR and CDR2 SFDVKD. The CDR3 spans 17 residues. Trimming at V came to 4 bases and at J to 3 bases, leaving 4 bases not matched to a gene. TCRdb keeps only in-frame clones here, not all; method: immunoSEQ multiplex PCR. This table has 150,000 to 200,000 clones, 87% appearing once. The V and J genes are TRBV24-1 and TRBJ2-2, with 13 positions matching TRBD2. Sequenced: peripheral blood. The source of this sequence is a woman between 50 and 59 years old with acute or convalescent COVID-19. This CDR3 is CATSDPGLAGDTGELFF. The CDR3 nucleotides are TGTGCCACCAGTGACCCCGGACTAGCGGGGGACACCGGGGAGCTGTTTTTT.